This is a list of T cell receptor beta chains from one sample in a study of T-cell reconstitution after alpha-beta-depleted transplantation in children. TCRdb independently ran MiXCR on the PCR reads; one entry per CDR3 protein. Altogether 600,000 or so distinct CDR3 sequences are present, 20% to 25% being singletons, with the ten largest covering 13% to 15%. The sequenced sample was PBMCs, mostly from graft donor cells, obtained 360 days after TCRalphabeta/CD19-depleted stem cell transplant. These receptors were taken from a boy in the first two years of life who had a stem cell transplant for acute myeloid leukemia, so the T cells may come from the graft donor. Each CDR3 is given with its conserved first and last residue. The D gene is left open where the match is weak. Clone size is given for some rows only: seen once, a few or many times, or a class if the clone is expanded.

V	D	J	size	DNA	CDR3
TRBV20-1	TRBD1	TRBJ2-1	few	TGCAGTGCTAGTCACGACAGGGACGGAGGTGAGCAGTTCTTC	CSASHDRDGGEQFF
TRBV20-1	TRBD1	TRBJ2-5	many	TGCAGTGCTAGAAGGACCAGGGGGCTCGGGGAGACCCAGTACTTC	CSARRTRGLGETQYF
TRBV4-1	.	TRBJ2-2	.	TGCGCCAGCAGCCAACCCCTCGCAAGGGACTCGAACACCGGGGAGCTGTTTTTT	CASSQPLARDSNTGELFF
TRBV20-1	.	TRBJ2-5	few	TGCAGTGCAGACCCAGAGGGGTGGGAGACCCAGTACTTC	CSADPEGWETQYF
TRBV7-8	TRBD1	TRBJ1-5	.	TGTGCCAGCAGCTCGCACCGGGACAGTCGAAATCAGCCCCAGCATTTT	CASSSHRDSRNQPQHF
TRBV9	TRBD2	TRBJ2-7	.	TGTGCCAGCAGCGTCTCGGGGGGTGCTGACTCCTACGAGCAGTACTTC	CASSVSGGADSYEQYF
TRBV7-2	TRBD1	TRBJ2-7	many	TGTGCCAGCAGCTTAGCCCTGACAGGGGCCGAGCAGTACTTC	CASSLALTGAEQYF
TRBV25-1	TRBD1	TRBJ2-3	.	TGTGCCAGCAGTCGGGACAGGGGGGTTCCCAACACAGATACGCAGTATTTT	CASSRDRGVPNTDTQYF
TRBV5-1	.	TRBJ2-3	few	TGCGCCAGCAGCGTGGACAGACCAGATACGCAGTATTTT	CASSVDRPDTQYF
TRBV20-1	TRBD2	TRBJ2-5	.	TGCAGTACGACATCGCGGGGGGACCTGCAAGAGACCCAGTACTTC	CSTTSRGDLQETQYF
TRBV20-1	.	TRBJ1-5	many	TGCAGTGCTAGGGAGGGTACTCAGCCCCAGCATTTT	CSAREGTQPQHF
TRBV12-3/TRBV12-4	.	TRBJ2-7	many	TGTGCCAGCAGTTGGGGTGGTTTGGACGAGCAGTACTTC	CASSWGGLDEQYF
TRBV12-3/TRBV12-4	.	TRBJ2-1	few	TGTGCCAGCAGTTTCTGGTCTCAGGGATTCTCCTACAATGAGCAGTTCTTC	CASSFWSQGFSYNEQFF
TRBV9	.	TRBJ2-3	many	TGTGCCAGCACCCCGTTTGGACTCCATTCTAGCACAGATACGCAGTATTTT	CASTPFGLHSSTDTQYF
TRBV7-2	TRBD2	TRBJ2-4	few	TGTGCCAGCAGCTTATCGGGGGGGAACTTAGCCAAAAACATTCAGTACTTC	CASSLSGGNLAKNIQYF
TRBV7-2	.	TRBJ1-3	few	TGTGCCAGCAGCTTAGAGGCCCTGGGAAACACCATATATTTT	CASSLEALGNTIYF
TRBV5-1	TRBD1	TRBJ1-2	few	TGCGCCAGCAGCTTTGGGGACAGGGCCTATGGCTACACCTTC	CASSFGDRAYGYTF
TRBV7-6	.	TRBJ2-1	.	TGTGCCAGCAGCTTCAGGGGCGGGGAGCAGTTCTTC	CASSFRGGEQFF
TRBV6-5	TRBD2	TRBJ2-1	few	TGTGCCAGCAGTTACTCGGCTAGCGGGGGGGCCTACAATGAGCAGTTCTTC	CASSYSASGGAYNEQFF
TRBV6-6	.	TRBJ1-3	.	TGTGCCAGCGCTGGAAACACCATATATTTT	CASAGNTIYF
TRBV7-9	.	TRBJ2-5	.	TGTGCCAGCAGTTGGGACTGGGAGACCCAGTACTTC	CASSWDWETQYF
TRBV20-1	TRBD2	TRBJ2-1	few	TGCAGTGCTAGAGATCGGGCTAGCGGGAGATACAATGAGCAGTTCTTC	CSARDRASGRYNEQFF
TRBV30	.	TRBJ1-1	few	TGTGCCTGGAGTGCAGGGGTGAACACTGAAGCTTTCTTT	CAWSAGVNTEAFF
TRBV6-5	.	TRBJ1-2	few	TGTGCCAGCAGAAGGGGGGGCGATGGCTACACCTTC	CASRRGGDGYTF
TRBV7-2	.	TRBJ2-5	many	TGTGCCAGCAGCTACGTCGTAGCAGAGACCCAGTACTTC	CASSYVVAETQYF
TRBV21-1	.	TRBJ2-7	many	TGTGCCACCTTAGCGGGGGGGGACTACGAGCAGTACTTC	CATLAGGDYEQYF
TRBV29-1	.	TRBJ2-7	few	TGCAGCGTTGAGGAGGGTCTCGAGCAGTACTTC	CSVEEGLEQYF
TRBV13	TRBD1	TRBJ2-6	.	TGTGCCAGCAGCTTAAGGAGACGAGATCGGGCAGGGGGTAGCTCTGGGGCCAACGTCCTGACTTTC	CASSLRRRDRAGGSSGANVLTF
TRBV9	TRBD2	TRBJ2-1	few	TGTGCCAGCAGCGCTAGCGGGGGGCACCTCTACAATGAGCAGTTCTTC	CASSASGGHLYNEQFF
TRBV18	.	TRBJ1-1	.	TGTGCCAGCTCCGCCGACGGTGTGGGGCAAACTTTGAACACTGAAGCTTTCTTT	CASSADGVGQTLNTEAFF
TRBV9	.	TRBJ1-2	.	TGTGCCAGCAGCGCGTGGGGGACCGCTGACTTC	CASSAWGTADF
TRBV5-1	.	TRBJ2-3	.	TGCGCCAGCAGCTCCCTCGGACTGAGCACAGATACGCAGTATTTT	CASSSLGLSTDTQYF
TRBV7-9	.	TRBJ1-2	.	TGTGCCAGCAGCTTGCAGGGATTTGGCTATGGCTACACCTTC	CASSLQGFGYGYTF